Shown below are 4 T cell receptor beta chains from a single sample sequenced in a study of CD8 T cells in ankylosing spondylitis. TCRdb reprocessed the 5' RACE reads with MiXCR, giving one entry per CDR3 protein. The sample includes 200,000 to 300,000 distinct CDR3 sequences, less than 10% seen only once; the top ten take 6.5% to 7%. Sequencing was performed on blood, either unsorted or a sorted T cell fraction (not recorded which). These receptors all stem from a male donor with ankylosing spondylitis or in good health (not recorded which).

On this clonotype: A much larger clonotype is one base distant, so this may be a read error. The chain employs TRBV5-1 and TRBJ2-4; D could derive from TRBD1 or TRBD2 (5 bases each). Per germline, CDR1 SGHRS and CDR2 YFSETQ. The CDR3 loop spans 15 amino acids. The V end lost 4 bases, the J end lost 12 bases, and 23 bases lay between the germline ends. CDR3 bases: TGCGCCAGCAGCCCTGGCGAGATTTCCGGGGCCAATCAGTACTTC. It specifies CASSPGEISGANQYF.

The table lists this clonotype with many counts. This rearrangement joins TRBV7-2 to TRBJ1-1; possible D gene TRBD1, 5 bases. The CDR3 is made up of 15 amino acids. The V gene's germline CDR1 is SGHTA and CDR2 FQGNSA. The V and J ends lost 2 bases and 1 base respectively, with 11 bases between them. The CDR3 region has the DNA TGTGCCAGCAGCTTACTAGGACACCGGAACACTGAAGCTTTCTTT. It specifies CASSLLGHRNTEAFF.

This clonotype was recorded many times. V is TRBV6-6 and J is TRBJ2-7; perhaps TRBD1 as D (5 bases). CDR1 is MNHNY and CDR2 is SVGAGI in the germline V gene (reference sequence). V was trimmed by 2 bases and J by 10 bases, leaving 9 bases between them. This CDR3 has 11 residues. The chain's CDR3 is CASSYKTDQYF. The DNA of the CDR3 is TGTGCCAGCAGTTACAAGACAGATCAGTACTTC.

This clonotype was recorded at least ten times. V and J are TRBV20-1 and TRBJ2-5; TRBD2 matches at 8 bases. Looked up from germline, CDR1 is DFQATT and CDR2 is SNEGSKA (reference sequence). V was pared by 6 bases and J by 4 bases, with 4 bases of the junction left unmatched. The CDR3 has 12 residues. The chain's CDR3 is CSAYLAGETQYF. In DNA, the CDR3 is TGCAGTGCCTATCTAGCGGGAGAGACCCAGTACTTC.